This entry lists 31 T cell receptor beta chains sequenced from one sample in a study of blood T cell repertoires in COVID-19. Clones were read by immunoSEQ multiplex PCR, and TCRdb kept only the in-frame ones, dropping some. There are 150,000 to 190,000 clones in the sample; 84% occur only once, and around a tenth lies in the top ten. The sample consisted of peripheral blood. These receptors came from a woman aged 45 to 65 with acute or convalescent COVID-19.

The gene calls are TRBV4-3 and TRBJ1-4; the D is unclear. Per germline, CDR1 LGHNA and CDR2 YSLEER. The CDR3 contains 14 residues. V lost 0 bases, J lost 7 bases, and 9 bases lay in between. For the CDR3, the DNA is TGCGCCAGCAGCCAAGACTCACGAGGTGAAAAACTGTTTTTT. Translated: CASSQDSRGEKLFF.

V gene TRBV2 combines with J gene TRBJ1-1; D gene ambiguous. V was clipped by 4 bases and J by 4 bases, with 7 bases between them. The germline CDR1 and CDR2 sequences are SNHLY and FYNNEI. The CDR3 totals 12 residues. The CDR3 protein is CASSAGSTEAFF. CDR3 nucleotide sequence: TGTGCCAGCAGTGCGGGTAGCACTGAAGCTTTCTTT.

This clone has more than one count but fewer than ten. The CDR3 reads CASSLASGRYETQYF. As DNA, the CDR3 is TGTGCCAGCAGTTTGGCTAGCGGGAGATATGAGACCCAGTACTTC. The chain employs TRBV6-2 or TRBV6-3 and TRBJ2-5, with 10 bases matching TRBD2. V shed 4 bases and J 5 bases; nucleotides not matched to a gene: 7. Looked up from germline, CDR1 is MNHEY and CDR2 is SVGEGT. This CDR3 contains 15 residues.

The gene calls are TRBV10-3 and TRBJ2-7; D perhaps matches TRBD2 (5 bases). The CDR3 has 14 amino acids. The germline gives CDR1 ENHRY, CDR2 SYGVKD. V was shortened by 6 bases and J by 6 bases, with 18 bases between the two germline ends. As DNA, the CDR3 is TGTGCCATCAGCCGAGAGTCGCGAGGGCCCGAGCAGTACTTC. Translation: CAISRESRGPEQYF.

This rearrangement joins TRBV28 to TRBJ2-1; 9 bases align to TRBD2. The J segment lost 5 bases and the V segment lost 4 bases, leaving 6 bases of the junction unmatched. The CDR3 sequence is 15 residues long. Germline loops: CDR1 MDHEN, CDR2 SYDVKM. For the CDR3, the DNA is TGTGCCAGCAGTTCAGGGTCTAGCGGGGACAATGAGCAGTTCTTC. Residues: CASSSGSSGDNEQFF. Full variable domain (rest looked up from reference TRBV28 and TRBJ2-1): DVKVTQSSRYLVKRTGEKVFLECVQDMDHENMFWYRQDPGLGLRLIYFSYDVKMKEKGDIPEGYSVSREKKERFSLILESASTNQTSMYLCASSSGSSGDNEQFFGPGTRLTVL.

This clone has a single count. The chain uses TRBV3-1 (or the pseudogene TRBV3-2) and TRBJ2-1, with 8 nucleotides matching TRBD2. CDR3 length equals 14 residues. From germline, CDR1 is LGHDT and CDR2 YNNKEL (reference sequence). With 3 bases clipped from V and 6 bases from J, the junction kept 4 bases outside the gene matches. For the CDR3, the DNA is TGTGCCAGCAGCCATGCCGGGACTAGCAATGAGCAGTTCTTC. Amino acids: CASSHAGTSNEQFF.

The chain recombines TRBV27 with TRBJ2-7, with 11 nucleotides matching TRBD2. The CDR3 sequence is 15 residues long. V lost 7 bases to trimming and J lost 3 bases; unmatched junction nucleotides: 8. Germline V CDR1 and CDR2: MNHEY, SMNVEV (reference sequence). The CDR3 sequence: CASKVSTSGIYEQYF. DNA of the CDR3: TGTGCCAGCAAAGTGTCGACTAGCGGGATCTACGAGCAGTACTTC.

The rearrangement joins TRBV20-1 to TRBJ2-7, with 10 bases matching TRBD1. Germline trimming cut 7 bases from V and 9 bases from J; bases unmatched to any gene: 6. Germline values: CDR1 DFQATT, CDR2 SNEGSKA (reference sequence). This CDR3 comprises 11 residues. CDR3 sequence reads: CSVGQGRVQYF. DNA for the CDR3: TGCAGTGTGGGACAGGGGAGAGTGCAGTACTTC.

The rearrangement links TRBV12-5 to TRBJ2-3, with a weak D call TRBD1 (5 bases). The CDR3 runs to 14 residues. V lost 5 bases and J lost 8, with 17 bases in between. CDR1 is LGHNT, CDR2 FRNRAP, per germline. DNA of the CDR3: TGTGCTAGTGGTACAGGACCTCGGGCAGGTACGCAGTATTTT. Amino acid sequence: CASGTGPRAGTQYF.

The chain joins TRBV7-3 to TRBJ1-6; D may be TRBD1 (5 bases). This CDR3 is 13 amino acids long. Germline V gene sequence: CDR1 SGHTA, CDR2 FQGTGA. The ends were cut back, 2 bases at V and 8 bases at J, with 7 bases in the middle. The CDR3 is CASSLGGDSPLHF. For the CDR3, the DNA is TGTGCCAGCAGCTTAGGGGGGGATTCACCCCTCCACTTT.

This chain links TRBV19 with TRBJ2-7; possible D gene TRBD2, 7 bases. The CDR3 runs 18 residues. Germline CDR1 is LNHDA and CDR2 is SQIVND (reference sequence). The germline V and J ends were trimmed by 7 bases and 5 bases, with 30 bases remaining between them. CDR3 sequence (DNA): TGTGCCAGTAAGTCGAACAGGGCTAGCGGACCCGTTATCGACGAGCAGTACTTC. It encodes CASKSNRASGPVIDEQYF.

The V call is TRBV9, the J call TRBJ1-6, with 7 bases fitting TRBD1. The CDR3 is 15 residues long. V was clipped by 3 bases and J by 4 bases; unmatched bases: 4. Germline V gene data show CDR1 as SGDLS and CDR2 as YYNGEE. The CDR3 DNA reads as TGTGCCAGCAGCGGACAGGGTGCTTATAATTCACCCCTCCACTTT. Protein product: CASSGQGAYNSPLHF. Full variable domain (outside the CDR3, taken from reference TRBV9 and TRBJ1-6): DSGVTQTPKHLITATGQRVTLRCSPRSGDLSVYWYQQSLDQGLQFLIQYYNGEERAKGNILERFSAQQFPDLHSELNLSSLELGDSALYFCASSGQGAYNSPLHFGNGTRLTVT.

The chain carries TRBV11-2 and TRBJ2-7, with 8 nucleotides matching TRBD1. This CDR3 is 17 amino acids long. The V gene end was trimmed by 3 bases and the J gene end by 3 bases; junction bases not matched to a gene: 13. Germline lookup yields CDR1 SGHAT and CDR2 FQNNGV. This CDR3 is CASSFPAAQGVLYEQYF. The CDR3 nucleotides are TGTGCCAGCAGCTTTCCGGCTGCACAGGGGGTCCTCTACGAGCAGTACTTC.

The CDR3 nucleotides read TGTGCCAGCAGCCGGACAGACTTTAGGCTCAGTCGAATTGGCTACACCTTC. Its protein product is CASSRTDFRLSRIGYTF. The chain recombines TRBV7-2 with TRBJ1-2, with D possibly TRBD1 on 6 matching bases. The germline CDR1 and CDR2 sequences are SGHTA and FQGNSA. This CDR3 is 17 amino acids long. V was trimmed by 5 bases and J by 7 bases, leaving 26 bases between them.

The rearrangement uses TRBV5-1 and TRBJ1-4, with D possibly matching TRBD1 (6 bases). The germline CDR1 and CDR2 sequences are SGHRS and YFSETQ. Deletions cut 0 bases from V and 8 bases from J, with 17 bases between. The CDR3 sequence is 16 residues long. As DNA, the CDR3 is TGCGCCAGCAGCTTGGCCGGGGCAGGGGTACGAGAAAAACTGTTTTTT. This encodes CASSLAGAGVREKLFF.

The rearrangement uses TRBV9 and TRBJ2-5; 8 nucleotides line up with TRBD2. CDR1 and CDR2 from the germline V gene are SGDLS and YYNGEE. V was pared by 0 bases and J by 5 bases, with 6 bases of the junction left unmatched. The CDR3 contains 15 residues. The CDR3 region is CASSVARAGEETQYF. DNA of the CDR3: TGTGCCAGCAGCGTAGCTCGAGCGGGGGAGGAGACCCAGTACTTC.

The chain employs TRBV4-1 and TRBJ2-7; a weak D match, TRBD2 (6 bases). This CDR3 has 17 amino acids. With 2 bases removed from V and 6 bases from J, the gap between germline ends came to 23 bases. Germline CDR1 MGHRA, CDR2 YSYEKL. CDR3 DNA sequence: TGCGCCAGCAGCCAACGGCACACCGACGGGAGTGTGAGCGAGCAGTACTTC. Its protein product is CASSQRHTDGSVSEQYF.

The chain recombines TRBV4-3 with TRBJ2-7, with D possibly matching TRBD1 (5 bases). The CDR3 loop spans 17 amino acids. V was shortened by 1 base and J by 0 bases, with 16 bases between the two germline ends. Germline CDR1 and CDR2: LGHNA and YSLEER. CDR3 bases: TGCGCCAGCAGCCAAGGTAAAGGCAGGGCGGCCTCCTACGAGCAGTACTTC. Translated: CASSQGKGRAASYEQYF.

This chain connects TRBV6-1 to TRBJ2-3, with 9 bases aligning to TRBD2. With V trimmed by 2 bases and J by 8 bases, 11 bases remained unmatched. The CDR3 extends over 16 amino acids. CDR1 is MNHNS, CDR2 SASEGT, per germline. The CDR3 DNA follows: TGTGCCAGCAGTGAAATGGCGGGGGGAGCGGGGGGTACGCAGTATTTT. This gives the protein CASSEMAGGAGGTQYF.

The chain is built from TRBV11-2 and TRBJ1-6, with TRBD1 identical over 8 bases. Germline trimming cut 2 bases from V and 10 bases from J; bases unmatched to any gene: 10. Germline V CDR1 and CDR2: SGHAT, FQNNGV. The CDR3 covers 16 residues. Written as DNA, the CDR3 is TGTGCCAGCAGCTTAAGGACAGGGACATCTTACTCACCCCTCCACTTT. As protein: CASSLRTGTSYSPLHF. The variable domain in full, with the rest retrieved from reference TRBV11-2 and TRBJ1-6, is EAGVAQSPRYKIIEKRQSVAFWCNPISGHATLYWYQQILGQGPKLLIQFQNNGVVDDSQLPKDRFSAERLKGVDSTLKIQPAKLEDSAVYLCASSLRTGTSYSPLHFGNGTRLTVT.

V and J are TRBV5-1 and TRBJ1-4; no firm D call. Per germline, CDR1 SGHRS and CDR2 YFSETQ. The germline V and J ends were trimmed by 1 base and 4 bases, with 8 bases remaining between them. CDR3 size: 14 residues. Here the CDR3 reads CASSLRGDNEKLFF. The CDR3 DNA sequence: TGCGCCAGCAGCTTGCGGGGTGATAATGAAAAACTGTTTTTT.

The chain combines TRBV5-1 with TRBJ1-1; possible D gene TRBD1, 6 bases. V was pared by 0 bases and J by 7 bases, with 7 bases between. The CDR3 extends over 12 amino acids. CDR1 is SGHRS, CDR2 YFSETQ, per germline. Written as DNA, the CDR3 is TGCGCCAGCAGCTTGGAGGGGGATGAAGCTTTCTTT. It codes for CASSLEGDEAFF.

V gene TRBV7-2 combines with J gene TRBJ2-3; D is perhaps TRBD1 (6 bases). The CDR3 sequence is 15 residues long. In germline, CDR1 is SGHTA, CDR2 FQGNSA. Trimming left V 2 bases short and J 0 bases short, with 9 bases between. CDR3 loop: CASSLWGQSTDTQYF. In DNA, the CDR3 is TGTGCCAGCAGCTTATGGGGGCAGAGCACAGATACGCAGTATTTT.

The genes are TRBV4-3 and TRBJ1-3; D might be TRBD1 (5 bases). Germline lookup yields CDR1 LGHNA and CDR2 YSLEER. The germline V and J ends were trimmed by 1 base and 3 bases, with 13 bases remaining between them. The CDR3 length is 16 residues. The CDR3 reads CASSQVQGSGGNTIYF. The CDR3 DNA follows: TGCGCCAGCAGCCAAGTGCAGGGTAGCGGTGGAAACACCATATATTTT.

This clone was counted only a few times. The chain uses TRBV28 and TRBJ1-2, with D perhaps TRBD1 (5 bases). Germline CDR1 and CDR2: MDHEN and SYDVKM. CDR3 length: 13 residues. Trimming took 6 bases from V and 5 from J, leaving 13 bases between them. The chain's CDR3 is CASSPGGGYGYTF. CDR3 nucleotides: TGTGCCAGCAGCCCTGGGGGAGGGTATGGCTACACCTTC.

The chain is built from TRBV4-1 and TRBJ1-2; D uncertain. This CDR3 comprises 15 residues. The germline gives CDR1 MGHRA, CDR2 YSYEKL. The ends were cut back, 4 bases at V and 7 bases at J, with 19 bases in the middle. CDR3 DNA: TGCGCCAGCAGCCTTAGCGAAACCAGGCCCCGTGGCTACACCTTC. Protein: CASSLSETRPRGYTF.

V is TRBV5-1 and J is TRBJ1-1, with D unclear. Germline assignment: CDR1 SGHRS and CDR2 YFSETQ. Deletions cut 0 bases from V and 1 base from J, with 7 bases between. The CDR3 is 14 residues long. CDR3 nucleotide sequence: TGCGCCAGCAGCTTGGCTACAGCGAACACTGAAGCTTTCTTT. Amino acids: CASSLATANTEAFF.

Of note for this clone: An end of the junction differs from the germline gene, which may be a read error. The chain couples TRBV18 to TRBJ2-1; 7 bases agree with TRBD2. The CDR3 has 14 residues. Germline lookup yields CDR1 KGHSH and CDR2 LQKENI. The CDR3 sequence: CASTPGLRDNEQFF. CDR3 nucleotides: TGTGCCAGCACACCGGGACTACGTGACAATGAGCAGTTCTTC.

CDR3 in DNA: TGCGCCAGCAGCACCCAGGGGGCTGGGGCCAACGTCCTGACTTTC. Residues: CASSTQGAGANVLTF. The genes are TRBV5-1 and TRBJ2-6; 7 positions agree with TRBD1. Germline V lookup: CDR1 SGHRS, CDR2 YFSETQ. The CDR3 sequence is 15 residues long. Germline trimming cut 4 bases from V and 2 bases from J; bases unmatched to any gene: 3. Supplemented by reference TRBV5-1 and TRBJ2-6, the full variable domain reads KAGVTQTPRYLIKTRGQQVTLSCSPISGHRSVSWYQQTPGQGLQFLFEYFSETQRNKGNFPGRFSGRQFSNSRSEMNVSTLELGDSALYLCASSTQGAGANVLTFGAGSRLTVL.

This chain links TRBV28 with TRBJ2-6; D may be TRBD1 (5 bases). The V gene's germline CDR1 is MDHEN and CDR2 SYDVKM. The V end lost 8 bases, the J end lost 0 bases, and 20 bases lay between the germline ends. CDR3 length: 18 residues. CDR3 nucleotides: TGTGCCAGCCACAGTTTATGGGGAAGGGGCTCTGGGGCCAACGTCCTGACTTTC. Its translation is CASHSLWGRGSGANVLTF.

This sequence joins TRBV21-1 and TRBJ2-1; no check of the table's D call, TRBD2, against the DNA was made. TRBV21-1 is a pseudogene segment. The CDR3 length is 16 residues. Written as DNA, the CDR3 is TGTGCCAGCAGCAAAGAAAGGACTAGCGGGGGGAATGAGCAGTTCTTC. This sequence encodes CASSKERTSGGNEQFF.